The rows below give T cell receptor beta chains drawn from one sample of a study of cytomegalovirus exposure and HLA in healthy donors. Clones were sequenced by immunoSEQ multiplex PCR, and TCRdb holds only the in-frame ones, with some missing. The table lists almost 95,000 clones, 69% of them singletons, with approximately 2.7% in the top ten. Sequencing input: PBMCs. These receptors were taken from a man in his fifties in good health and CMV-seronegative. The CDR3 runs from the conserved cysteine through the conserved F or W. Each record gives: J gene, V gene, D gene, clone size, CDR3 DNA, CDR3 protein. D genes are given only for firm matches. Clone size is stated in some rows and not others, as once, few, many or a class when expanded.

TRBJ1-1 | TRBV7-8 | . | once | TGTGCCAGCAGCTTAGTGGGGGGGCGGGGCACTGAAGCTTTCTTT | CASSLVGGRGTEAFF
TRBJ2-5 | TRBV6-5 | . | once | TGTGCCAGCAGTACCCCCGGGGTTAGAGAGACCCAGTACTTC | CASSTPGVRETQYF
TRBJ1-5 | TRBV6-5 | TRBD1 | . | TGTGCCAGCAGTTACACAGGGGGCGGGCAGCCCCAGCATTTT | CASSYTGGGQPQHF
TRBJ2-3 | TRBV5-1 | . | . | TGCGCCAGCAGCTTTCTGGGGCTAGATACGCAGTATTTT | CASSFLGLDTQYF
TRBJ1-1 | TRBV18 | TRBD1 | . | TGTGCCAGCTCAAAGGGGACAGGGGATTTGAACACTGAAGCTTTCTTT | CASSKGTGDLNTEAFF
TRBJ2-5 | TRBV7-9 | . | . | TGTGCCAGCAGCTTAGTCGTGCGGGGCTGGGAGACCCAGTACTTC | CASSLVVRGWETQYF
TRBJ2-3 | TRBV5-1 | TRBD2 | . | TGCGCCAGCAGCTTGTTCGGGACTAGCGAACAAGAGGAGCAGTATTTT | CASSLFGTSEQEEQYF
TRBJ1-6 | TRBV7-2 | . | . | TGTGCCAGCAGCTCCCCGGCAGGGGACTATAATTCACCCCTCCACTTT | CASSSPAGDYNSPLHF
TRBJ1-1 | TRBV15 | . | . | TGTGCCACCAGCAGAGATGCAGGCGAGTATGAAGCTTTCTTT | CATSRDAGEYEAFF
TRBJ2-3 | TRBV7-9 | TRBD2 | . | TGTGCCAGCAGCTTACCAGCGGGGGGCACAGATACGCAGTATTTT | CASSLPAGGTDTQYF
TRBJ2-3 | TRBV9 | . | few | TGTGCCAGCAGCGTAGCATCCAGCGTCGCAGATACGCAGTATTTT | CASSVASSVADTQYF
TRBJ1-3 | TRBV9 | . | . | TGTGCCAGCAGCGTTCAACCGAACAGACCTGGAAACACCATATATTTT | CASSVQPNRPGNTIYF
TRBJ2-7 | TRBV5-6 | . | . | TGTGCCAGCAGCCCCTGGGGCGGCTACGAGCAGTACTTC | CASSPWGGYEQYF
TRBJ1-2 | TRBV28 | TRBD1 | few | TGTGCCAGCAGCACAGGGGCTTATGGCTACACCTTC | CASSTGAYGYTF
TRBJ1-2 | TRBV4-2 | . | . | TGTGCCAGCAGCCAAGATCGAGAGCATGGCTACACCTTC | CASSQDREHGYTF
TRBJ2-7 | TRBV7-9 | TRBD1 | . | TGTGCCAGCAGCCCCCCGGCCAGGGGGCACGAGCAGTACTTC | CASSPPARGHEQYF
TRBJ2-3 | TRBV18 | . | . | TGTGCCAGCTCACCAAGGACAGCTCGAGATACGCAGTATTTT | CASSPRTARDTQYF
TRBJ1-4 | TRBV2 | . | once | TGTGCCAGCAGTGCAGGGTTGCGAGAAAAACTGTTTTTT | CASSAGLREKLFF
TRBJ1-2 | TRBV5-1 | . | . | TGCGCCAGCAGCGCACAGGGTCACTATGGCTACACCTTC | CASSAQGHYGYTF
TRBJ1-5 | TRBV5-1 | TRBD1 | few | TGCGCCAGCAGCCCCGGACAGGGTGGTCAGCCCCAGCATTTT | CASSPGQGGQPQHF
TRBJ1-2 | TRBV7-2 | . | . | TGTGCCAGCAGCTTAGGGGGCAGAATCTATGGCTACACCTTC | CASSLGGRIYGYTF
TRBJ1-2 | TRBV2 | . | . | TGTGCCAGCAGTGAGGGCTTTGGCTACACCTTC | CASSEGFGYTF
TRBJ1-5 | TRBV4-3 | . | . | TGCGCCAGCAGCCCACAGGGACCTCAGCCCCAGCATTTT | CASSPQGPQPQHF
TRBJ2-1 | TRBV7-8 | TRBD2 | . | TGTGCCAGCAGCCCGCGACTAGCGGGGGTTGTCGTTTTGAATGAGCAGTTCTTC | CASSPRLAGVVVLNEQFF
TRBJ2-7 | TRBV6-5 | . | . | TGTGCCACCGCGGGGTCTGCCTACGAGCAGTACTTC | CATAGSAYEQYF
TRBJ1-1 | TRBV6-5 | . | once | TGTGCCAGCAGTTTCCAGACGGGGAACACTGAAGCTTTCTTT | CASSFQTGNTEAFF
TRBJ1-6 | TRBV4-3 | TRBD1 | . | TGCGCCAGCAGCCAAGCCCCCCGACAGGGGGCGGAATCACCCCTCCACTTT | CASSQAPRQGAESPLHF
TRBJ2-7 | TRBV6-5 | . | . | TGTGCCAGCAGTTACTCGGCAGGGGATTCCTCCTACGAGCAGTACTTC | CASSYSAGDSSYEQYF
TRBJ1-2 | TRBV11-1 | TRBD1 | . | TGTGCCAGCACCCACAGGGGGCTGGGCTATGGCTACACCTTC | CASTHRGLGYGYTF
TRBJ1-1 | TRBV7-9 | . | . | TGTGCCAGCAGCTATGTTCCCGGGACATGGTTACGGGACACTGAAGCTTTCTTT | CASSYVPGTWLRDTEAFF
TRBJ1-2 | TRBV2 | TRBD1 | . | TGTGCCAGCAACAGACCGGGACAGACCTCCTATGGCTACACCTTC | CASNRPGQTSYGYTF